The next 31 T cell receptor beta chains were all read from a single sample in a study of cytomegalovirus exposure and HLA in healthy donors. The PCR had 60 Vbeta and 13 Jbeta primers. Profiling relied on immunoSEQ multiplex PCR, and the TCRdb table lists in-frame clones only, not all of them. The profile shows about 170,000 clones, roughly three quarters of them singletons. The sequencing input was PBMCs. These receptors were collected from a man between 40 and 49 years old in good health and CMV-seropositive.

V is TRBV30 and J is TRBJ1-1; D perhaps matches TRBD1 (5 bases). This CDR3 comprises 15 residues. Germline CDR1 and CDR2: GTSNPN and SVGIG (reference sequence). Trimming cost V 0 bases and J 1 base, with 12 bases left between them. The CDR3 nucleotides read TGTGCCTGGAGTGTACGGGGGGTGTGGAACACTGAAGCTTTCTTT. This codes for CAWSVRGVWNTEAFF.

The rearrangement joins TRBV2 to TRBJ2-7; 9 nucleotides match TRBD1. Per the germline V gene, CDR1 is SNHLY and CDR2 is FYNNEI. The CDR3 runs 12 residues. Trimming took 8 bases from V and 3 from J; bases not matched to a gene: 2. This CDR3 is CASSTGGYEQYF. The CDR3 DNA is TGTGCCAGCTCGACAGGGGGCTACGAGCAGTACTTC.

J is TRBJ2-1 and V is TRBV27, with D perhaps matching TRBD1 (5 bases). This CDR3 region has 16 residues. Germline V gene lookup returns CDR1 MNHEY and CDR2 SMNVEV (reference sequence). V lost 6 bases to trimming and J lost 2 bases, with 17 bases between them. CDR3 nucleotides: TGTGCCAGCAGCATCCGGCAGGGTGTGACCTACAATGAGCAGTTCTTC. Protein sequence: CASSIRQGVTYNEQFF.

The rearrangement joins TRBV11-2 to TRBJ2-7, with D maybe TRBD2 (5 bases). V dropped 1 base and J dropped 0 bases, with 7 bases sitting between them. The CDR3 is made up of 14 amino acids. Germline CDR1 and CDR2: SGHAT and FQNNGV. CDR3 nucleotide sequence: TGTGCCAGCAGCTTAGCTGGGAGCTCCTACGAGCAGTACTTC. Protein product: CASSLAGSSYEQYF.

The CDR3, as DNA: TGTGCCAGTAGTATAGGCCAGGGCGCCGATGAGCAGTTCTTC. Protein sequence: CASSIGQGADEQFF. The V and J genes are TRBV19 and TRBJ2-1, with TRBD1 as a possible D gene (5 bases). Trimming pared 1 base from V and 8 bases from J, leaving 12 bases between. Germline CDR1 reads LNHDA; CDR2 reads SQIVND (reference sequence). This CDR3 has 14 residues.

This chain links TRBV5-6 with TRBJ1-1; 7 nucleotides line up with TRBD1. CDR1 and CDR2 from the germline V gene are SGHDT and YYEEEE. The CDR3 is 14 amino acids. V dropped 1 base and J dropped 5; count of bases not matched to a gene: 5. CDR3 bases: TGTGCCAGCAGCTTGAGGGGGCGAGGGACTGAAGCTTTCTTT. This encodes CASSLRGRGTEAFF.

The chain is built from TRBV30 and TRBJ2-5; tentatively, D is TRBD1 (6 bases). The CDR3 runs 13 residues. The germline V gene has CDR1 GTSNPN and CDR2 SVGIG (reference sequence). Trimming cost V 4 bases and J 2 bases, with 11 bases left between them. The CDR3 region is CAWTQGWQETQYF. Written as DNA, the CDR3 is TGTGCCTGGACCCAGGGGTGGCAAGAGACCCAGTACTTC.

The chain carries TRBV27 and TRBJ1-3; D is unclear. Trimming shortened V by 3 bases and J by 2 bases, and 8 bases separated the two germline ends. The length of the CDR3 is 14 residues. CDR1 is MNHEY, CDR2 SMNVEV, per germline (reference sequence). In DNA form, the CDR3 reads TGTGCCAGCAGTTTGGGGAGGACTGGAAACACCATATATTTT. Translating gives CASSLGRTGNTIYF.

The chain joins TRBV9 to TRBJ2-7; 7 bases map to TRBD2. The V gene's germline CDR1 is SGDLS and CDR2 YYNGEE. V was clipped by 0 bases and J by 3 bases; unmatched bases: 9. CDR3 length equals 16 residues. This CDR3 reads CASSVGGGGYGYEQYF. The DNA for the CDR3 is TGTGCCAGCAGCGTAGGTGGGGGGGGATATGGCTACGAGCAGTACTTC. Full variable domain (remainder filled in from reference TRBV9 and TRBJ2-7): DSGVTQTPKHLITATGQRVTLRCSPRSGDLSVYWYQQSLDQGLQFLIQYYNGEERAKGNILERFSAQQFPDLHSELNLSSLELGDSALYFCASSVGGGGYGYEQYFGPGTRLTVT.

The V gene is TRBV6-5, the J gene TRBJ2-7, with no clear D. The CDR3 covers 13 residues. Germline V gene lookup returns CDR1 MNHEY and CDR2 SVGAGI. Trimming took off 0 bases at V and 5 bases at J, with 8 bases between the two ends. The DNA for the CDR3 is TGTGCCAGCAGTTACTCGAGCCCAAACGAGCAGTACTTC. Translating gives CASSYSSPNEQYF.

CDR3 sequence (DNA): TGTGCCAGCAGTCCCCTGACAGGGGAGGGACAGCCCCAGCATTTT. Amino acids: CASSPLTGEGQPQHF. The chain uses TRBV6-5 and TRBJ1-5; 8 nucleotides line up with TRBD1. The CDR3 totals 15 residues. The trim removed 5 bases at V and 7 bases at J, leaving 10 bases unmatched. The germline V gene encodes CDR1 MNHEY and CDR2 SVGAGI.

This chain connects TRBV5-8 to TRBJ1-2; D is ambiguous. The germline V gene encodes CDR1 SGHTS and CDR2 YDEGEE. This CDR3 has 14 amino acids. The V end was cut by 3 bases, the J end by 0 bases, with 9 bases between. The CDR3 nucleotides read TGTGCCAGCAGCTCGAACAGACCTAACTATGGCTACACCTTC. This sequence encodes CASSSNRPNYGYTF.

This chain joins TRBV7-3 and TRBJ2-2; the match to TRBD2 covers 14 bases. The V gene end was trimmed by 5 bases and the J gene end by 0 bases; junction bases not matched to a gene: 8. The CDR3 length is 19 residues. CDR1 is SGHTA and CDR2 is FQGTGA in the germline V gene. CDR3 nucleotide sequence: TGTGCCAGCAGCGCCCCAGGGACTAGCGGGGGCTCGAACACCGGGGAGCTGTTTTTT. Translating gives CASSAPGTSGGSNTGELFF.

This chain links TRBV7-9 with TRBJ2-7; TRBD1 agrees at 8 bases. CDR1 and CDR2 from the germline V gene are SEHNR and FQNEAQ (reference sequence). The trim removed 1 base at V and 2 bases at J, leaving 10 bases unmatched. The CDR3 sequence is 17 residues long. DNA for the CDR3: TGTGCCAGCAGCTTAGGGGGGCGGCTGGGACAGGCCTACGAGCAGTACTTC. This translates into CASSLGGRLGQAYEQYF.

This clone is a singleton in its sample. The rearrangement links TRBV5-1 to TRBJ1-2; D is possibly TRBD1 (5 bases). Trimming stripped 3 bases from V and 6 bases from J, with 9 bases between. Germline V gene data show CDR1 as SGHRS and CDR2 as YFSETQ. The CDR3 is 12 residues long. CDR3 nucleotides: TGCGCCAGCAGCTCAGGGAATGATGGCTACACCTTC. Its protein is CASSSGNDGYTF.

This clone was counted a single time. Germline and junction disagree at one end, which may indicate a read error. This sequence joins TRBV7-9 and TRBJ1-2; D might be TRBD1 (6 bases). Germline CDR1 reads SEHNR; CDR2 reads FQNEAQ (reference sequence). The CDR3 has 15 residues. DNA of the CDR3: TGTTCCAGCAGCTCACTTCCACAGGGTAGGAATGGCTACACCTTC. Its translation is CSSSSLPQGRNGYTF.

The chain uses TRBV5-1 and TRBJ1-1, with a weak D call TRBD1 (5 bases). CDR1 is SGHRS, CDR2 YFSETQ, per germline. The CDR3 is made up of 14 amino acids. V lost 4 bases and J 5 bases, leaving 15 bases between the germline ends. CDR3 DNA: TGCGCCAGCAGCGTACAGGTGTCCGGGACTGAAGCTTTCTTT. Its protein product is CASSVQVSGTEAFF.

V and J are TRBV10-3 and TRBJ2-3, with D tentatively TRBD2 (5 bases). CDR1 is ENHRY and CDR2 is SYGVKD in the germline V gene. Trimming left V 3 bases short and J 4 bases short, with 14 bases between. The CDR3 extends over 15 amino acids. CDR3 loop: CAISDPGWYADTQYF. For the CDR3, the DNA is TGTGCCATCAGTGATCCGGGGTGGTATGCAGATACGCAGTATTTT.

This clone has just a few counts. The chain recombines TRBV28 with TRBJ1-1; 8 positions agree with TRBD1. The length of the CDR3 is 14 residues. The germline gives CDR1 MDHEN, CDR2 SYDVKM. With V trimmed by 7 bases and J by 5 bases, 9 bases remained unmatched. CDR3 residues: CASTNGDRSTEAFF. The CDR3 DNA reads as TGTGCCAGCACCAATGGGGACAGGTCAACTGAAGCTTTCTTT.

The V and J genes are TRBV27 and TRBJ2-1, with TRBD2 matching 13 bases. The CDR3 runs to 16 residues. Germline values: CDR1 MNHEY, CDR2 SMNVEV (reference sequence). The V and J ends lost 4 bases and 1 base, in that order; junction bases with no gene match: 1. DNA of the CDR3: TGTGCCAGCAGTTCGGGACTAGCGGGGTCCTACAATGAGCAGTTCTTC. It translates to CASSSGLAGSYNEQFF.

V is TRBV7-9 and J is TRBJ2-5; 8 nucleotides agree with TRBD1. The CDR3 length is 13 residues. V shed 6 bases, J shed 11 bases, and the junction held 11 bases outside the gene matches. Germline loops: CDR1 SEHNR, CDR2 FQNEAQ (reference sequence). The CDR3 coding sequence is TGTGCCAGCAGACTAGGACAGGGAGGCCAGCAGTACTTC. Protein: CASRLGQGGQQYF.

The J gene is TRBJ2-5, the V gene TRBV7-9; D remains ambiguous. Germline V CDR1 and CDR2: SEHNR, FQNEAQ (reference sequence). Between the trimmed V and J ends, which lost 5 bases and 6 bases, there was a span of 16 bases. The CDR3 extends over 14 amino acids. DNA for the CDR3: TGTGCCAGCAGCCCTTCGGCGGCATCGAAGACCCAGTACTTC. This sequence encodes CASSPSAASKTQYF.

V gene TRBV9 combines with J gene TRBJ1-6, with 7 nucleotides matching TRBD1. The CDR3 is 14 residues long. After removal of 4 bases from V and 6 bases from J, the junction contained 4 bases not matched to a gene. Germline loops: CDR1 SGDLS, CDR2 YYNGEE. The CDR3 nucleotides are TGTGCCAGCAGCCCCGGACAGGTTAATTCACCCCTCCACTTT. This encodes CASSPGQVNSPLHF.

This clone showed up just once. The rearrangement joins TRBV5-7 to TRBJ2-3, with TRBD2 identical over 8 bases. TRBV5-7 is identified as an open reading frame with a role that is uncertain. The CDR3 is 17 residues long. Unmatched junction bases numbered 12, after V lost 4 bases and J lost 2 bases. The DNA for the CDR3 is TGTGCCAGCAGCCGTTCCCGGACTAGCCTTTTCACAGATACGCAGTATTTT. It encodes CASSRSRTSLFTDTQYF.

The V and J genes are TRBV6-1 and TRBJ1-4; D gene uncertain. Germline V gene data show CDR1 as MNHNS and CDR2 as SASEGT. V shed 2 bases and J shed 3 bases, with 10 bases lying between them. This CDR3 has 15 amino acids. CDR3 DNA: TGTGCCAGCAGTGAAATGGGCAAGTCTAATGAAAAACTGTTTTTT. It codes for CASSEMGKSNEKLFF.

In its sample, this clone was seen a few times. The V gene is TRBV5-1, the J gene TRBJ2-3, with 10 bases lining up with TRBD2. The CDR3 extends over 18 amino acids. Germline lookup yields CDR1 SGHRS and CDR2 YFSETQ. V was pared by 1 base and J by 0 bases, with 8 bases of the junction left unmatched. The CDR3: CASSLFGGAGGSTDTQYF. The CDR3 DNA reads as TGCGCCAGCAGCTTGTTTGGTGGAGCGGGGGGGAGCACAGATACGCAGTATTTT.

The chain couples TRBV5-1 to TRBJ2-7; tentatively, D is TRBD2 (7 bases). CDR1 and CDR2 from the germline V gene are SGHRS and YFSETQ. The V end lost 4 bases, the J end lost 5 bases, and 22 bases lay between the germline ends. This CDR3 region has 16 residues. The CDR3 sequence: CASSPPVGGGIDEQYF. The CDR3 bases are TGCGCCAGCAGCCCTCCGGTAGGGGGAGGGATTGACGAGCAGTACTTC.

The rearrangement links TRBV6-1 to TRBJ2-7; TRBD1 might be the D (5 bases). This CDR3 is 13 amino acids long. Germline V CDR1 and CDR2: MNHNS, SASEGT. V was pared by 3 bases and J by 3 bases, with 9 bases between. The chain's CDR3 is CASSDWQGYEQYF. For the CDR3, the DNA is TGTGCCAGCAGTGACTGGCAGGGCTACGAGCAGTACTTC.

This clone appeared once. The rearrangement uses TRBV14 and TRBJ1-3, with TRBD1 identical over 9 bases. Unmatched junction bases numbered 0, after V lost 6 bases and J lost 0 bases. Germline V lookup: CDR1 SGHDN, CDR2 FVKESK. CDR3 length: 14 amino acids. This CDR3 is CASRTGGSGNTIYF. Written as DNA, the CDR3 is TGTGCCAGCAGGACAGGGGGCTCTGGAAACACCATATATTTT.

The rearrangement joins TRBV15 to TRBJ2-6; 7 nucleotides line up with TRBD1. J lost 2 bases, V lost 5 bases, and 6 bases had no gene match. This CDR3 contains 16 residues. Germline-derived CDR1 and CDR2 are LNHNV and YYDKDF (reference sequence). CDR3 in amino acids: CATSVYRGTGANVLTF. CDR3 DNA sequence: TGTGCCACCAGCGTATACAGGGGTACTGGGGCCAACGTCCTGACTTTC. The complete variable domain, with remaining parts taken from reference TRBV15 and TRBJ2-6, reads DAMVIQNPRYQVTQFGKPVTLSCSQTLNHNVMYWYQQKSSQAPKLLFHYYDKDFNNEADTPDNFQSRRPNTSFCFLDIRSPGLGDTAMYLCATSVYRGTGANVLTFGAGSRLTVL.

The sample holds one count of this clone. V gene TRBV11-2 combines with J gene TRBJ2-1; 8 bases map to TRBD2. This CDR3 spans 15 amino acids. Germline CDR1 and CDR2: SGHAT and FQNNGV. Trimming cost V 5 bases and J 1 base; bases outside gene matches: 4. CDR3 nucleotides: TGTGCCAGCAGCCCAGGCGGGGGGTCCTACAATGAGCAGTTCTTC. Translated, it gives CASSPGGGSYNEQFF.